A single sample is the source of the 5 T cell receptor beta chains below, sequenced in a study of blood T cell repertoires in COVID-19. The table came from immunoSEQ multiplex PCR; TCRdb's copy has only in-frame clones and leaves some out. The sample records 350,000 to 550,000 clones, around 88% being singletons. Input material: peripheral blood. The receptors were sampled from a young woman with acute or convalescent COVID-19.

The chain has TRBV21-1 and TRBJ2-7; the D call of TRBD1 is as the table states it, not checked on the DNA. TRBV21-1 is labeled a pseudogene. The CDR3 loop spans 14 amino acids. This CDR3 is CASSKPRHTYEQYF. CDR3 nucleotides: TGTGCCAGCAGCAAACCCCGACATACCTACGAGCAGTACTTC.

The rearrangement uses TRBV5-1 and TRBJ2-1, with D unresolved. The germline V and J ends were trimmed by 0 bases and 14 bases, with 12 bases remaining between them. The germline gives CDR1 SGHRS, CDR2 YFSETQ. This CDR3 has 12 residues. The CDR3 here is CASSLESTLKFF. The CDR3 coding sequence is TGCGCCAGCAGCTTGGAATCAACTCTGAAGTTCTTC.

The rearrangement joins TRBV4-2 to TRBJ2-7, with 8 bases aligning to TRBD2. Trimming cost V 0 bases and J 4 bases; bases outside gene matches: 8. In germline, CDR1 is LGHNA, CDR2 YNFKEQ. The CDR3 extends over 16 amino acids. The CDR3 region is CASSQDERGSSYEQYF. DNA for the CDR3: TGTGCCAGCAGCCAAGATGAGCGGGGGAGCTCATACGAGCAGTACTTC.

J is TRBJ1-5 and V is TRBV5-6; unclear D gene. CDR3 length: 15 residues. V lost 0 bases and J lost 3, with 10 bases in between. CDR1 and CDR2 from the germline V gene are SGHDT and YYEEEE. The CDR3 sequence is CASSLAGVLNQPQHF. CDR3 DNA sequence: TGTGCCAGCAGCTTGGCCGGGGTACTCAATCAGCCCCAGCATTTT.

The genes are TRBV18 and TRBJ2-6, with 9 bases identical to TRBD1. This CDR3 comprises 17 residues. Germline lookup yields CDR1 KGHSH and CDR2 LQKENI. With 3 bases clipped from V and 1 base from J, the junction kept 4 bases outside the gene matches. CDR3 region: CASSPLGTGSGANVLTF. The CDR3 nucleotides are TGTGCCAGCTCACCTCTCGGGACAGGGTCTGGGGCCAACGTCCTGACTTTC.